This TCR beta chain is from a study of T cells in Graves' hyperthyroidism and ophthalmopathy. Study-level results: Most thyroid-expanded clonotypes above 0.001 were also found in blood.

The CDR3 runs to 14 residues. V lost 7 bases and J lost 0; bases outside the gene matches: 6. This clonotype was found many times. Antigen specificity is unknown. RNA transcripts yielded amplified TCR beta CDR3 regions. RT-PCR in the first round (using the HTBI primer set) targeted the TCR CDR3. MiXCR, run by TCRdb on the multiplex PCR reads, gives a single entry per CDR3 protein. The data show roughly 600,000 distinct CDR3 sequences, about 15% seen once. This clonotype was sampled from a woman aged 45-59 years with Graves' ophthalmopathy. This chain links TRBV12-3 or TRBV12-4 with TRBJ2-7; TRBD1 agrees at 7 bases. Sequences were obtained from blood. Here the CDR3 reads CASMVTGHSYEQYF. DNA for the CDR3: TGTGCCAGCATGGTGACAGGGCACTCCTACGAGCAGTACTTC.